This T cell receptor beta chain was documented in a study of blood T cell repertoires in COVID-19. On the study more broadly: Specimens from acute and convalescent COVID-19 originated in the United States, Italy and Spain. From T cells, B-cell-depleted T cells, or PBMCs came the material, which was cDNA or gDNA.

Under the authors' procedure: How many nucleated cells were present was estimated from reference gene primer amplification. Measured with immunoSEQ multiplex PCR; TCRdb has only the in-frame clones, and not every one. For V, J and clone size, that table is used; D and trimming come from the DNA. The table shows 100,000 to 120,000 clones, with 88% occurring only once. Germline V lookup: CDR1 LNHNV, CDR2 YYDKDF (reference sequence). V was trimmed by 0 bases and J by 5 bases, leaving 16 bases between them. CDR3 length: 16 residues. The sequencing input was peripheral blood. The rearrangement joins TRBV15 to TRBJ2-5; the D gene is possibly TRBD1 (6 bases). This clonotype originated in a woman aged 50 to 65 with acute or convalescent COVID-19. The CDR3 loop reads CATSRDRQARGETQYF. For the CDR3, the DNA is TGTGCCACCAGCAGAGACAGACAGGCCCGAGGGGAGACCCAGTACTTC.